The 14 T cell receptor beta chains below come from one sample, sequenced in a study of blood T cell repertoires in COVID-19. Assay used: immunoSEQ multiplex PCR; TCRdb lists only in-frame clones, some missing. The table has a few hundred thousand clones, 90% seen once; the top ten hold about 1.5%. The sample consisted of PBMCs or T cells enriched from blood (not recorded which). These receptor sequences come from a woman younger than 30 with acute COVID-19.

The gene calls are TRBV4-2 and TRBJ2-5; 8 bases agree with TRBD1. Trimming removed 1 base from V and 5 bases from J; junction bases left unmatched: 15. The germline V gene has CDR1 LGHNA and CDR2 YNFKEQ. The CDR3 consists of 18 residues. CDR3 in amino acids: CASSQGDRRGENGETQYF. The CDR3 coding sequence is TGTGCCAGCAGCCAAGGGGACAGGCGAGGGGAGAATGGGGAGACCCAGTACTTC.

The genes are TRBV6-5 and TRBJ1-3; the D is unclear. Looked up from germline, CDR1 is MNHEY and CDR2 is SVGAGI. The CDR3 has 15 residues. Between the trimmed V and J ends, which lost 6 bases and 0 bases, there was a span of 12 bases. CDR3 nucleotide sequence: TGTGCCAGCAGCGTACAGATCAACTCTGGAAACACCATATATTTT. Residues: CASSVQINSGNTIYF.

This clone was seen once. This CDR3 is CASSVELAGELFF. For the CDR3, the DNA is TGTGCCAGCAGCGTAGAGCTAGCCGGGGAGCTGTTTTTT. The J gene is TRBJ2-2, the V gene TRBV9, with unresolved D. V lost 0 bases to trimming and J lost 6 bases, with 6 bases between them. Per germline, CDR1 SGDLS and CDR2 YYNGEE. The length of the CDR3 is 13 residues.

The J gene is TRBJ1-2, the V gene TRBV29-1; D is perhaps TRBD1 (6 bases). This CDR3 is 12 amino acids long. Germline CDR1 and CDR2: SQVTM and ANQGSEA. V was cut by 4 bases and J by 5 bases, with 11 bases left in between. The CDR3, as DNA: TGCAGCGTTGGAGGGGACATTTATGGCTACACCTTC. Encoded protein: CSVGGDIYGYTF.

V usage is TRBV10-2 and J usage is TRBJ1-5; no firm D call. Germline CDR1 WSHSY, CDR2 SAAADI. CDR3 size: 15 residues. V dropped 0 bases and J dropped 1 base, with 7 bases sitting between them. The CDR3 protein is CASSESDGSNQPQHF. The CDR3 bases are TGCGCCAGCAGTGAGTCTGACGGGAGCAATCAGCCCCAGCATTTT.

V gene TRBV4-3 combines with J gene TRBJ2-3; TRBD2 matches at 9 bases. Germline values: CDR1 LGHNA, CDR2 YSLEER. The junction had 8 bases not matched to a gene; V was cut back by 1 base and J by 6 bases. The CDR3 has 16 amino acids. This CDR3 is CASSQGFAGGRDTQYF. The CDR3 DNA reads as TGCGCCAGCAGCCAAGGGTTTGCGGGGGGGAGGGATACGCAGTATTTT.

This clone was detected a few times. Here the CDR3 reads CASSFQETQYF. The CDR3 bases are TGTGCCAGCAGCTTCCAAGAGACCCAGTACTTC. The chain is built from TRBV12-3 or TRBV12-4 and TRBJ2-5; the D is unclear. V was trimmed by 6 bases and J by 1 base, leaving 3 bases between them. This CDR3 has 11 residues.

V is TRBV3-1 (or the pseudogene TRBV3-2) and J is TRBJ2-5, with TRBD2 matching 14 bases. This CDR3 contains 17 residues. Germline assignment: CDR1 LGHDT and CDR2 YNNKEL (reference sequence). Germline trimming cut 6 bases from V and 4 bases from J; bases unmatched to any gene: 10. CDR3 in amino acids: CASSPGTSGSNGETQYF. CDR3 DNA: TGTGCCAGCAGTCCCGGGACTAGCGGGAGTAATGGAGAGACCCAGTACTTC.

The V call is TRBV14, the J call TRBJ1-2; D uncertain. Germline lookup yields CDR1 SGHDN and CDR2 FVKESK. This CDR3 spans 13 amino acids. The V and J ends lost 1 base and 7 bases respectively, with 10 bases between them. DNA of the CDR3: TGTGCCAGCAGCCAAGTTAGCTGGAGTGGCTACACCTTC. It specifies CASSQVSWSGYTF.

The chain links TRBV28 to TRBJ1-4; 7 bases fit TRBD1. Germline-derived CDR1 and CDR2 are MDHEN and SYDVKM. J was trimmed by 5 bases and V by 5 bases; bases with no gene match: 8. The CDR3 is made up of 15 amino acids. In DNA form, the CDR3 reads TGTGCCAGCAGTACGGCGGGGACAGTCAATGAAAAACTGTTTTTT. Amino acids: CASSTAGTVNEKLFF.

This clone was recorded only once. The gene calls are TRBV13 and TRBJ1-2, with 7 positions matching TRBD1. The CDR3 loop spans 15 amino acids. J gave up 0 bases and V 3 bases, and 4 bases lay outside the gene matches. The germline gives CDR1 PRHDT, CDR2 FYEKMQ (reference sequence). DNA of the CDR3: TGTGCCAGCAGCTTCGGGGACAGAGCTAACTATGGCTACACCTTC. Its translation is CASSFGDRANYGYTF.

The J gene is TRBJ1-2, the V gene TRBV5-6; 9 nucleotides align to TRBD1. The J segment lost 8 bases and the V segment lost 4 bases, leaving 9 bases of the junction unmatched. Germline V lookup: CDR1 SGHDT, CDR2 YYEEEE. The CDR3 contains 14 residues. This chain's CDR3 is CASSIPGTGKGYTF. The CDR3 nucleotides are TGTGCCAGCAGCATTCCCGGGACAGGGAAGGGCTACACCTTC.

Remarks on this clone: Other DNA sequences in this specimen translate into the identical CDR3. The rearrangement uses TRBV27 and TRBJ2-7, with 9 bases aligning to TRBD1. This CDR3 is built from 13 residues. Germline CDR1 MNHEY, CDR2 SMNVEV (reference sequence). Trimming at V came to 6 bases and at J to 4 bases, leaving 4 bases not matched to a gene. CDR3 region: CASSPGQGYEQYF. The CDR3 region has the DNA TGTGCCAGCAGCCCGGGACAGGGTTACGAGCAGTACTTC.

The chain combines TRBV3-1 (or the pseudogene TRBV3-2) with TRBJ1-2; tentatively, D is TRBD1 (5 bases). Germline CDR1 reads LGHDT; CDR2 reads YNNKEL (reference sequence). This CDR3 spans 15 amino acids. V lost 3 bases and J 8 bases, leaving 19 bases between the germline ends. Here the CDR3 reads CASSQTKWSRGGYTF. CDR3 DNA sequence: TGTGCCAGCAGCCAGACTAAGTGGAGTCGGGGGGGCTACACCTTC.